This T cell receptor (beta chain) was sequenced for a study of blood T cell repertoires in COVID-19. Study as a whole: Specimens from acute and convalescent COVID-19 originated in the United States, Italy and Spain.

Participants spanned ages about 18 to 100 years and resided in 20 to 30 US areas. Participant-reported clinical history was the basis for cohort assignment. Shortly before study entry, within 2 weeks, exposed participants had met a COVID-19 case. Sequenced by immunoSEQ multiplex PCR; TCRdb stores in-frame clones only, minus some. The table lists around 250,000 clones, over 70% of them singletons. The CDR3 is 14 amino acids. CDR1 MNHEY and CDR2 SMNVEV come from the germline V gene (reference sequence). The trim removed 6 bases at V and 7 bases at J, leaving 8 bases unmatched. This clonotype was obtained from a woman in her forties who had been exposed to COVID-19. Input material: PBMCs or T cells enriched from blood (not recorded which). This rearrangement joins TRBV27 to TRBJ1-2; 10 bases match TRBD1. The CDR3 bases are TGTGCCAGCAGCACAGACAGGGGGCGATCTGGCTACACCTTC. Translated: CASSTDRGRSGYTF.